This T cell receptor (beta chain) is drawn from a study of blood T cell repertoires in COVID-19 (dated by TCRdb to about 2020). In terms of the full investigation: The collaborator samples originated in the United States, Italy and Spain and spanned the acute and convalescent phases of COVID-19. The material from the prospective study consisted of cDNA or gDNA derived from T cells, B-cell-depleted T cells, or PBMCs. The dataset comprised deeply sampled blood TCRbeta repertoires from subjects exposed to, actively infected with, or recovered from COVID-19. The repertoires were released in a freely available public database meant as a resource for research on the immune response to SARS-CoV-2. Samples came from the ongoing ImmuneRACE study (first 160 participants) plus 1,254 subjects from 6 global collaborators. The sample metadata nearly always contained a de-identified subject ID, COVID-19 status, age in years and sex. Where available, HLA class I and class II types were obtained from metadata supplied by the sample provider rather than from assay-based typing. Study-wide findings and limitations: Clinical and demographic metadata were provided uncurated, with the amount varying by source and participant.

Each collaborating institution followed its own protocols to collect whole blood in K2EDTA tubes. For TCRbeta analysis, collaborator samples were shipped as frozen whole blood, as isolated PBMCs, or as DNA extracted from either sample type. From its cysteine to its phenylalanine, the CDR3 spans 15 amino acids. Only CDR3 DNA is held: 45 bases, read in frame from base 1. At the junction V is shortened by 4 bases and J by 5 bases; bases outside the gene matches: 9. Reading the germline V gene gives CDR1 SGDLS and CDR2 YYNGEE. For this clone: Its antigen remains undetermined. No qualities accompany the bases; no much larger clone lies one base away.

The immunoSEQ Assay, a bias-controlled multiplex PCR, was used to amplify TCRbeta CDR3 regions from genomic DNA. Turning to the authors' computational methods: Within the assay, amplification of reference gene primers was used to estimate how many nucleated cells each sample contained. To quantify the absolute abundance of each unique TCRbeta CDR3 rearrangement, sequence reads were collapsed and filtered. Productive Simpson clonality was computed per sample as the square root of Simpson's diversity index over productive rearrangements. Here the immuneACCESS table is served through TCRdb, limited to in-frame sequences with V and J called. Missing clones are a known gap in these copies; in checked studies unresolved V genes cover under half, and the rest lacks a known reason. Clone size and V and J calls were adopted from that table, with D and trimming inferred from the DNA. For this sample there are about 120,000 clones; 80% to 90% appear just once. Roughly 4% of the sample belongs to the ten largest clones.

Sequencing was carried out using peripheral blood. This TCR was sampled from a man in his forties with acute or convalescent COVID-19. The chain uses TRBV9 and TRBJ2-1, with TRBD2 matching 7 junction bases. CDR3 sequence: CASSPRTSTNNEQFF. The DNA is TGTGCCAGCAGCCCACGGACTAGTACGAACAATGAGCAGTTCTTC. Reference TRBV9 and TRBJ2-1 genes cover what lies past the CDR3, so the full variable domain is DSGVTQTPKHLITATGQRVTLRCSPRSGDLSVYWYQQSLDQGLQFLIQYYNGEERAKGNILERFSAQQFPDLHSELNLSSLELGDSALYFCASSPRTSTNNEQFFGPGTRLTVL.